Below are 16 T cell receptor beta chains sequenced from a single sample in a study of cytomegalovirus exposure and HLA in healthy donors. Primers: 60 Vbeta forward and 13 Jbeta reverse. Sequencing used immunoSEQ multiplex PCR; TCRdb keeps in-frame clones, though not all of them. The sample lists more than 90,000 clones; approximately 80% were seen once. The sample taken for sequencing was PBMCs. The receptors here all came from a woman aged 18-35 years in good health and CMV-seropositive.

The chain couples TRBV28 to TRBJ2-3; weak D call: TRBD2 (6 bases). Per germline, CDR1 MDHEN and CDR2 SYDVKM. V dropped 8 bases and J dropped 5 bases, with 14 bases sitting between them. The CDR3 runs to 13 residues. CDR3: CASFSGVGDTQYF. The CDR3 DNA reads TGTGCCAGCTTCTCGGGGGTGGGAGATACGCAGTATTTT.

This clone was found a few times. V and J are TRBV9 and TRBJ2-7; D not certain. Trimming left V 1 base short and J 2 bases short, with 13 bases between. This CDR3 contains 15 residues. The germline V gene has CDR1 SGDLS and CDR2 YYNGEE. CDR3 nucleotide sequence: TGTGCCAGCAGCGTAACAACAGCCTCCACCTACGAGCAGTACTTC. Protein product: CASSVTTASTYEQYF.

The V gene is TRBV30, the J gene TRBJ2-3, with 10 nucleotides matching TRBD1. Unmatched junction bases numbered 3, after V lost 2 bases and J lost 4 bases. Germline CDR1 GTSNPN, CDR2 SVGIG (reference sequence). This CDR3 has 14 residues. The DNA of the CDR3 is TGTGCCTGGAGTTTCGGACAGGGGGCAGATACGCAGTATTTT. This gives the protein CAWSFGQGADTQYF.

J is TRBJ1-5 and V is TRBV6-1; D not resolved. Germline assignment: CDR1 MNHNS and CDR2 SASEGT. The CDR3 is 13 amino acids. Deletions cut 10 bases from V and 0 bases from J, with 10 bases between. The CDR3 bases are TGTGCCACCAGGTTACTTAGCAATCAGCCCCAGCATTTT. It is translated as CATRLLSNQPQHF.

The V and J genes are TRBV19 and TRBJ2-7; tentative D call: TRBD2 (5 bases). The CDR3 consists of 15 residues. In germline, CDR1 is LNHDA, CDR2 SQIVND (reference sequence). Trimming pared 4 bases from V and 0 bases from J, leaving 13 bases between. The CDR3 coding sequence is TGTGCCAGTAGTAAAGGGTACCGGGACTCCTACGAGCAGTACTTC. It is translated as CASSKGYRDSYEQYF.

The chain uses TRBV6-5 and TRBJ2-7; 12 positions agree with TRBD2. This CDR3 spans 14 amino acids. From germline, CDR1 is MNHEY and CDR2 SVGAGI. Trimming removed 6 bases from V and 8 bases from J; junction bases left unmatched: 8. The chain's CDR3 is CASRSMTSGSQQYF. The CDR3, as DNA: TGTGCCAGCAGATCCATGACTAGCGGGAGCCAGCAGTACTTC.

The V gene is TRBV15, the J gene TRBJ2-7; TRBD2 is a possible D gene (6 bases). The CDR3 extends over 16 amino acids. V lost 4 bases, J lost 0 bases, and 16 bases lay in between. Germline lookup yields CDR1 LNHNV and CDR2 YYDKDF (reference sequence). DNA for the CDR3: TGTGCCACCAGCATGGGGAGGCAGATAAACTCCTACGAGCAGTACTTC. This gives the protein CATSMGRQINSYEQYF. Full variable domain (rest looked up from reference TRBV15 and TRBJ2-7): DAMVIQNPRYQVTQFGKPVTLSCSQTLNHNVMYWYQQKSSQAPKLLFHYYDKDFNNEADTPDNFQSRRPNTSFCFLDIRSPGLGDTAMYLCATSMGRQINSYEQYFGPGTRLTVT.

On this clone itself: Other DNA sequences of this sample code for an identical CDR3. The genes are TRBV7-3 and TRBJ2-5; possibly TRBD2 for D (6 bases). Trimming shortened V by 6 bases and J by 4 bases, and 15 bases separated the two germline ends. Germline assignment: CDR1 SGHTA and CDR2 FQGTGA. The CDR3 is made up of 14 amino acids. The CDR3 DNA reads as TGTGCCAGCAGTCCTGGGGGGAGACGAGAGACCCAGTACTTC. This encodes CASSPGGRRETQYF.

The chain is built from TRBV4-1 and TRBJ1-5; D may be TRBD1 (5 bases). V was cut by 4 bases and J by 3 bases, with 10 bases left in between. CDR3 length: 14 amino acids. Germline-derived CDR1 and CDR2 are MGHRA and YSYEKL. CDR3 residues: CASSRGAINQPQHF. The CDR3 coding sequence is TGCGCCAGCAGCCGCGGGGCGATCAATCAGCCCCAGCATTTT.

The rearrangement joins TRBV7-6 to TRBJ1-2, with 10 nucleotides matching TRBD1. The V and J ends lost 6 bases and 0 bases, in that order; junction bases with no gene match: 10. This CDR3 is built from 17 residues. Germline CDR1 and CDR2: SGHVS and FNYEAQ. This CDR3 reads CASSTRDRGQTNYGYTF. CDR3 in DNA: TGTGCCAGCAGTACCCGGGACAGGGGCCAGACTAACTATGGCTACACCTTC.

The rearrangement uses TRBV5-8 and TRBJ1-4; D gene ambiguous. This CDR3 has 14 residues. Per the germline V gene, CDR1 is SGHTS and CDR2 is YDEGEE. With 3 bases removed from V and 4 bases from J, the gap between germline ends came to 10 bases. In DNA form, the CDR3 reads TGTGCCAGCAGCTCGGACGGACTTAATGAAAAACTGTTTTTT. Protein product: CASSSDGLNEKLFF.

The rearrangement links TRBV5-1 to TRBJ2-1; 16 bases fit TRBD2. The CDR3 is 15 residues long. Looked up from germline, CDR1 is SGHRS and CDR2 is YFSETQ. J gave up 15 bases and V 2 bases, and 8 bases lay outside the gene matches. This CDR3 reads CASSFTGLAGGKLFF. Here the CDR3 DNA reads TGCGCCAGCAGCTTCACGGGACTAGCGGGAGGGAAGTTGTTCTTC.

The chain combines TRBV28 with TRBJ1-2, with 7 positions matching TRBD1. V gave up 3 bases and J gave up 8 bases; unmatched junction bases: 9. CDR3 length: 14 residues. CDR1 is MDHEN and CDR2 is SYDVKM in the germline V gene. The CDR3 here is CASSFTTGALGYTF. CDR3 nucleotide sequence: TGTGCCAGCAGTTTTACCACAGGGGCTTTGGGCTACACCTTC.

The CDR3 loop is CASSMVEKGDQPQHF. CDR3 DNA sequence: TGTGCCAGTAGTATGGTCGAAAAGGGGGATCAGCCCCAGCATTTT. The rearrangement joins TRBV19 to TRBJ1-5, with D possibly being TRBD1 (6 bases). Trimming pared 3 bases from V and 5 bases from J, leaving 14 bases between. CDR3 size: 15 residues. Germline-derived CDR1 and CDR2 are LNHDA and SQIVND (reference sequence).

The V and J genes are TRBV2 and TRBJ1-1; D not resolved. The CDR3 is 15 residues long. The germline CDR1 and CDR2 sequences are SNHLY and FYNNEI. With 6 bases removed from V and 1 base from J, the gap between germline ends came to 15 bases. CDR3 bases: TGTGCCAGCAGCGAGTCCCGGGTCGCGAACACTGAAGCTTTCTTT. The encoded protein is CASSESRVANTEAFF.

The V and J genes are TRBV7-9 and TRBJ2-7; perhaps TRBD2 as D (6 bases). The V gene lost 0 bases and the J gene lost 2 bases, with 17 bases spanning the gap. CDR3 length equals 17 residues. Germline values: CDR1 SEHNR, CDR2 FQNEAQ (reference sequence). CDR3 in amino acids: CASSLALGRPRAYEQYF. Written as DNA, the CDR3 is TGTGCCAGCAGCTTAGCTTTGGGGAGGCCCAGGGCCTACGAGCAGTACTTC.